The text below deals with one T cell receptor beta chain. Those enrolled in Seattle joined during active infection and were followed longitudinally afterward. The sample originates from a study of blood T cell repertoires in COVID-19. Turning to the study itself: The samples span acute and convalescent COVID-19 from the United States, Italy and Spain. The analysed material was cDNA or gDNA that came from T cells, B-cell-depleted T cells, or PBMCs.

As processed by the authors: It was from reference gene primer amplification that nucleated cell counts were estimated. Assay: immunoSEQ multiplex PCR; the TCRdb copy retains only in-frame clones and omits some. That table furnishes V, J and clone size, whereas the DNA furnished D and trimming. The sample carries 270,000 or so clones, approximately 87% recorded once. The CDR3 has 17 amino acids. Looked up from germline, CDR1 is LNHDA and CDR2 is SQIVND (reference sequence). V shed 11 bases and J shed 3 bases, with 25 bases lying between them. The TCR sequence derives from a woman younger than 45 with COVID-19, enrolled during active disease. Sequencing used peripheral blood. V and J are TRBV19 and TRBJ1-4; no firm D call. The CDR3 protein is CAEPRRVFTPANEKLFF. The CDR3 coding sequence is TGTGCCGAGCCTAGGAGGGTGTTCACCCCGGCTAATGAAAAACTGTTTTTT. Full variable domain (missing parts from reference TRBV19 and TRBJ1-4): DGGITQSPKYLFRKEGQNVTLSCEQNLNHDAMYWYRQDPGQGLRLIYYSQIVNDFQKGDIAEGYSVSREKKESFPLTVTSAQKNPTAFYLCAEPRRVFTPANEKLFFGSGTQLSVL.